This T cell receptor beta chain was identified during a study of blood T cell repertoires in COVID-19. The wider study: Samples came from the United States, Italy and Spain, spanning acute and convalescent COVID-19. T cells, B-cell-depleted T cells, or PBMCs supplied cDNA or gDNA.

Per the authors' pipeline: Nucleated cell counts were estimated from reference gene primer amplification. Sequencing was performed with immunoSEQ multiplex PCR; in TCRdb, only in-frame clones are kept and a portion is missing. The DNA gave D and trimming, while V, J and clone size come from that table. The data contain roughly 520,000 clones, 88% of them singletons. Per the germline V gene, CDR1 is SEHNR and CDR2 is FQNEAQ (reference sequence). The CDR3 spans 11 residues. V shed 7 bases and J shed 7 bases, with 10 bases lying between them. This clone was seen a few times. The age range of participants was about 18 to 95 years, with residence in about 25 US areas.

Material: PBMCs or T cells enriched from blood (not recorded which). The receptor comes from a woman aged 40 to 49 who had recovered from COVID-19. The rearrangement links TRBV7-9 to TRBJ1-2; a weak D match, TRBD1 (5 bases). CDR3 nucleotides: TGTGCCAGCATCGGGGGGGTTGGCTACACCTTC. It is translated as CASIGGVGYTF.